This T cell receptor (beta chain) was sequenced during a study of PD-1 blockade in classical Hodgkin lymphoma. The junction had 9 bases not matched to a gene; V was cut back by 2 bases and J by 1 base. CDR1 SGHNT and CDR2 YYREEE come from the germline V gene (reference sequence). CDR3 length equals 17 residues. On this clone itself: Antigen: not known.

The time point denotes: cycle 4 day 1 (C4D1), after six to seven weeks of nivolumab. Autologous stem cell transplantation was followed by relapse in every patient, and brentuximab vedotin exposure varied. Data came from immunoSEQ multiplex PCR; TCRdb stores just in-frame clones and leaves some out. The data contain some 9,700 clones, about 84% of them seen just once; the ten biggest clones take up about 44%. The study's findings and limits: TCR diversity at baseline was reported to be reduced in newly diagnosed patients relative to healthy donors.

This specimen consisted of peripheral blood mononuclear cells (PBMCs), obtained before the fourth cycle of nivolumab. The chain couples TRBV5-4 to TRBJ2-1; the match to TRBD2 covers 7 bases. The clonotype was recovered from a human donor with classical Hodgkin lymphoma. The CDR3 nucleotides read TGTGCCAGCAGCTTCGGTAGCGGGTGGAATTCCTACAATGAGCAGTTCTTC. Amino acids: CASSFGSGWNSYNEQFF.